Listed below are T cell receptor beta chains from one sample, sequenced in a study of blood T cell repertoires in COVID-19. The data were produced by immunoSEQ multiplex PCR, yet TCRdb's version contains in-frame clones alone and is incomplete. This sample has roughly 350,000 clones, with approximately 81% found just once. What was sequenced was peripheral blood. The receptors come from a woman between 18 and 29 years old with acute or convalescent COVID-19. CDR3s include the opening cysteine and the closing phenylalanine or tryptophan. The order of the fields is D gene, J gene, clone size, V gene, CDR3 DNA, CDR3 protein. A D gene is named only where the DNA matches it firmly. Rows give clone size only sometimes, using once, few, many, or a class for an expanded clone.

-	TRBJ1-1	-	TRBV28	TGTGCCAGCAGTTTGAGTCTTGCAATGAACACTGAAGCTTTCTTT	CASSLSLAMNTEAFF
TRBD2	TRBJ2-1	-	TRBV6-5	TGTGCCAGCTGTAGAGCGGGAGCCCGAAGGGATGAGCAGTTCTTC	CASCRAGARRDEQFF
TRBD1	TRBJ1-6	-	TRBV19	TGTGCCAGTAACCTGCTAAGGGGGCTTAATTCACCCCTCCACTTT	CASNLLRGLNSPLHF
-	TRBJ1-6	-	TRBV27	TGTGCCAGCAGTCCCCTATCGGGTTCACCCCTCCACTTT	CASSPLSGSPLHF
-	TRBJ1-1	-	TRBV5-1	TGCGCCAGCAGCTTGGGGCGGGAAACGAACACTGAAGCTTTCTTT	CASSLGRETNTEAFF
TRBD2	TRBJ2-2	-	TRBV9	TGTGCCAGCAGCGTAGGTGAGACTAGCGGACCTACCGGGGAGCTGTTTTTT	CASSVGETSGPTGELFF
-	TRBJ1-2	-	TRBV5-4	TGTGCCAGCAGCTTGGGGGGGGGTTACTATGGCTACACCTTC	CASSLGGGYYGYTF
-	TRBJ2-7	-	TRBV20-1	TGCAGCACAGCGGACTACGAGCAGTACTTC	CSTADYEQYF
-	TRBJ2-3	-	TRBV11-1	TGTGCCAGCAGCCGCGGGGGCTACACAGATACGCAGTATTTT	CASSRGGYTDTQYF
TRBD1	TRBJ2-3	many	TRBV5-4	TGTGCCAGCAGCTTGGGACAGGGCCCCACAGATACGCAGTATTTT	CASSLGQGPTDTQYF
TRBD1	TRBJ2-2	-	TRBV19	TGTGCCAGTAGTCGGGACAGGGAACCCCTGGAGACCGGGGAGCTGTTTTTT	CASSRDREPLETGELFF
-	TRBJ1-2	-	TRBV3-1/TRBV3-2	TGTGCCAGCAGCGGGAGGGCCCTCTATGGCTACACCTTC	CASSGRALYGYTF
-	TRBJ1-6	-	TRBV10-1	TGCGCCAGCAGCGGTTTAATTGAGTTTATCAATTCACCCCTCCACTTT	CASSGLIEFINSPLHF
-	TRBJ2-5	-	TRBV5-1	TGCGCCAGCAGCTTCGATAGAGGAGAGACCCAGTACTTC	CASSFDRGETQYF
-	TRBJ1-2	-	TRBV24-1	TGTGCCACCTCGGACAGCTATGGCTACACCTTC	CATSDSYGYTF
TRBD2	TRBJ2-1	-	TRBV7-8	TGTGCCAGCAGCTTACGGGAGGGGATATACAATGAGCAGTTCTTC	CASSLREGIYNEQFF
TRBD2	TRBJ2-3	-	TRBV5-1	TGCGCCAGCAGCGGGGGGACTAGCGGGGGGCGCACAGATACGCAGTATTTT	CASSGGTSGGRTDTQYF
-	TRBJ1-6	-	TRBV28	TGTGCCACCTTGGGGTCAGGGCAGTCCTATAATTCACCCCTCCACTTT	CATLGSGQSYNSPLHF
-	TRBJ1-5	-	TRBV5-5	TGTGCCAGCAGCCGTGACAGCAACAATCAGCCCCAGCATTTT	CASSRDSNNQPQHF
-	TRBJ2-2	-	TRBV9	TGTGCCAGCAGCGTCGACTGGAACACCGGGGAGCTGTTTTTT	CASSVDWNTGELFF
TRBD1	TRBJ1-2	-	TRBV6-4	TGTGCCAGCAGCCCCGGGACAGGTGACTATGGCTACACCTTC	CASSPGTGDYGYTF
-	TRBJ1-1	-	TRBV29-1	TGCAGCTGCAGGGCAGGGTGGCTCACTGAAGCTTTCTTT	CSCRAGWLTEAFF
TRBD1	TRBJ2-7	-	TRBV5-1	TGCGCCAGCAGCTTCACGGGACAGGGCAACGAGCAGTACTTC	CASSFTGQGNEQYF
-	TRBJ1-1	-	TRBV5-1	TGCGCCAGCAGCCCGATTCGACAAACGAACACTGAAGCTTTCTTT	CASSPIRQTNTEAFF
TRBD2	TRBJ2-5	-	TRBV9	TGTGCCAGCAGCCCCTTGGGACTAGCGCGGGAGACCCAGTACTTC	CASSPLGLARETQYF
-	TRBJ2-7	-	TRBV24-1	TGTGCCACCAGTGACCCTACAGACTACGAGCAGTACTTC	CATSDPTDYEQYF
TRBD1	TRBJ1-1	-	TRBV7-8	TGTGCCAGCAGCAAAGGACAGGGGGCGAATTTGACTGAAGCTTTCTTT	CASSKGQGANLTEAFF
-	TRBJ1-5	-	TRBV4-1	TGCGCCAGCAGCCAAGATAGATCAGGGGCTGGTCAGCCCCAGCATTTT	CASSQDRSGAGQPQHF
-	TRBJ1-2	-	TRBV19	TGTGCCAGCAGCTACAGTGAAGCCTATGGCTACACCTTC	CASSYSEAYGYTF
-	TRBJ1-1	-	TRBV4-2	TGTGCCAGCAGGGGGGACATGGGGGACGAGGACACTGAAGCTTTCTTT	CASRGDMGDEDTEAFF
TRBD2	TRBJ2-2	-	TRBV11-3	TGTGCCAGCAGCCCCCGGACTAGCGGGAGGCCCGGGGAGCTGTTTTTT	CASSPRTSGRPGELFF
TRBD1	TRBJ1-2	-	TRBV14	TGTGCCAGCAGCCAAGTTGACCTACGAGGGGGCGAGGGCTACACCTTC	CASSQVDLRGGEGYTF
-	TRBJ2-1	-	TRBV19	TGTGCCAGTAGTAACCTCCCCTCTGAGAGCTCCTACAATGAGCAGTTCTTC	CASSNLPSESSYNEQFF
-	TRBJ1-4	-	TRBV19	TGTGCCAGTAGTCCTAGGCGGCAGATTAATGAAAAACTGTTTTTT	CASSPRRQINEKLFF
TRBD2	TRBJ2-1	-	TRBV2	TGTGCCAGCGGGTACTCAGCGGGGAACAATGAGCAGTTCTTC	CASGYSAGNNEQFF
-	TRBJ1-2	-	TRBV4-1	TGCGCCAGCAGCCAAAATGGACAGACCTCCTATGGCTACACCTTC	CASSQNGQTSYGYTF
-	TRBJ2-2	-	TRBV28	TGTGCCAGCAGTTTATGGAAGCGCGGGGAGCTGTTTTTT	CASSLWKRGELFF
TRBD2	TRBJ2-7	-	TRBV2	TGTGCCAGCACGGGGGGGCAGGCCTACGAGCAGTACTTC	CASTGGQAYEQYF
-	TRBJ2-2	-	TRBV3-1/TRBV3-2	TGTGCCAGCAGTAGATCGAGCGGAGAGGCGAACACCGGGGAGCTGTTTTTT	CASSRSSGEANTGELFF
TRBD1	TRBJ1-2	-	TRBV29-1	TGCAGCGTTGAAAGGAACTCACAGGGGTCCTATGGCTACACCTTC	CSVERNSQGSYGYTF
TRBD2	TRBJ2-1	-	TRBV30	TGTGCCTGGACAAAACTAGCGGGGAGTCACAATGAGCAGTTCTTC	CAWTKLAGSHNEQFF
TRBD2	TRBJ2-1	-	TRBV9	TGTGCCAGCAGCGTAGCTAGCGGGGGTGACAATGAGCAGTTCTTC	CASSVASGGDNEQFF
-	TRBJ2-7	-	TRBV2	TGTGCCAGCACACGACAAGCCTACGAGCAGTACTTC	CASTRQAYEQYF
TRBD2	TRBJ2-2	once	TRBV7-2	TGTGCCAGCAGCTTAGGGGTAGCGGGAGCCGGGGAGCTGTTTTTT	CASSLGVAGAGELFF
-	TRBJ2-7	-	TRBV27	TGTGCCAGCAGTTTATTATGGCCAGGCGCCTACGAGCAGTACTTC	CASSLLWPGAYEQYF
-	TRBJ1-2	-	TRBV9	TGTGCCAGCAGCTTGGGGCAGGGGAGCTATGGCTACACCTTC	CASSLGQGSYGYTF
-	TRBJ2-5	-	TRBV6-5	TGTGCCAGCAGTTACGAACCTCCAGGGGAGTGGGAGACCCAGTACTTC	CASSYEPPGEWETQYF